This TCR beta chain was captured by sequencing in a study of response to subunit inactivated influenza vaccine. This clonotype was counted many times. TCRdb reprocessed the RT-PCR reads with MiXCR, giving one entry per CDR3 protein. Among more than 500,000 distinct CDR3 sequences, 10% to 12% were seen once, and the ten largest hold more than 9.5%. With 0 bases removed from V and 4 bases from J, the gap between germline ends came to 5 bases. Per the germline V gene, CDR1 is SGHRS and CDR2 is YFSETQ. The CDR3 is 14 residues long. These data are also associated with another study on T cells expressing NK-cell markers. That source notes: The TCR beta cDNA came from 5'RACE template switching with UMIs. Sorted CD3+CD56+NKG2C+, CD3+CD56+NKG2C- and CD3+CD56-NKG2C+ T cells supplied TCR beta repertoires.

This specimen was PBMCs from blood, taken on the day of vaccination. The chain is built from TRBV5-1 and TRBJ1-6, with D uncertain. The sequence derives from a man aged 50-59 years who received an inactivated influenza vaccine. The DNA of the CDR3 is TGCGCCAGCAGCTTGGAAGGGTATAATTCACCCCTCCACTTT. This translates into CASSLEGYNSPLHF.